This T cell receptor beta chain was recorded in a study of cytomegalovirus exposure and HLA in healthy donors. CDR1 is SEHNR and CDR2 is FQNEAQ in the germline V gene (reference sequence). With 2 bases removed from V and 0 bases from J, the gap between germline ends came to 8 bases. CDR3 length equals 15 residues. PCR primers comprised 60 Vbeta and 13 Jbeta primers. Repertoires were generated with immunoSEQ multiplex PCR, while TCRdb's copy carries only in-frame clones and drops some. Here the sample spans around 270,000 clones, 80% being singletons. The sample was PBMCs. This receptor was taken from a girl aged 2 to 9 in good health and CMV-seronegative. The gene calls are TRBV7-9 and TRBJ2-4; D might be TRBD1 (6 bases). This CDR3 is CASSLYREAKNIQYF. The CDR3 nucleotides read TGTGCCAGCAGCTTATACAGGGAAGCCAAAAACATTCAGTACTTC.